This T cell receptor beta chain was profiled in a study of blood T cell repertoires in COVID-19. This CDR3 comprises 15 residues. J lost 10 bases, V lost 0 bases, and 9 bases had no gene match. CDR1 and CDR2 (germline): SGHAT, FQNNGV. Repertoires were generated with immunoSEQ multiplex PCR, while TCRdb's copy carries only in-frame clones and drops some. Counted here are around 230,000 clones, 85% to 90% occurring once; the ten biggest clones make up 11%. The rearrangement joins TRBV11-2 to TRBJ2-1; TRBD2 matches 7 bases. What was sequenced was peripheral blood. The origin of this receptor is a man aged 45-65 years with COVID-19, enrolled during active disease. The CDR3 DNA sequence: TGTGCCAGCAGCTTAGATCGGCGTCGGCGGGAGGAGCAGTTCTTC. Translated: CASSLDRRRREEQFF.